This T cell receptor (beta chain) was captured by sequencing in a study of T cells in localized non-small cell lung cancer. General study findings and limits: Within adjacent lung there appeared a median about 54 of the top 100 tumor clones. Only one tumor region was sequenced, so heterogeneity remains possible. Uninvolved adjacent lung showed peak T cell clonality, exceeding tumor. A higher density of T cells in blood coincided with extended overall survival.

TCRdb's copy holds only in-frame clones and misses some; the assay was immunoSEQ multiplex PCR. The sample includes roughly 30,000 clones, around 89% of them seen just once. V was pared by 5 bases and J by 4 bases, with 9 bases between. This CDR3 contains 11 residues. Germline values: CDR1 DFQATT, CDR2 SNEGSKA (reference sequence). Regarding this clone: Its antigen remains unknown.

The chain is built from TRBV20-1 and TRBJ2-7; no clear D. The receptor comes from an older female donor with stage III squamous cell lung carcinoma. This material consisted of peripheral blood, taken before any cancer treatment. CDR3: CSAGEGYEQYF. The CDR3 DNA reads TGCAGTGCTGGCGAAGGGTACGAGCAGTACTTC.